These 5 T cell receptor beta chains share one sample of origin, sequenced in a study of human T cells and chemical hapten exposure. In TCRdb, the RACE reads were re-called with MiXCR into one record per CDR3 protein. The profile shows approximately 79,000 distinct CDR3 sequences, approximately 10% of them singletons. The time point here: patch test 1, 2 weeks after DPC sensitization. Stated treatment: therapeutic diphenylcyclopropenone sensitization with weekly scalp DPC. Sequencing was performed on whole blood, taken in connection with sensitization to the hapten diphenylcyclopropenone (DPC). These receptors were taken from a woman aged 45-65 years with alopecia areata. Some clones in this sample may be carry-over from other donors' samples.

This clonotype was seen a few times. The chain combines TRBV4-2 with TRBJ2-1; D perhaps matches TRBD2 (6 bases). V was cut by 0 bases and J by 7 bases, with 16 bases left in between. This CDR3 has 16 amino acids. CDR1 is LGHNA and CDR2 is YNFKEQ in the germline V gene. This CDR3 reads CASSQEPGAPGNEQFF. DNA for the CDR3: TGTGCCAGCAGCCAAGAACCGGGAGCCCCAGGGAATGAGCAGTTCTTC.

In the case of this clonotype: Possible read error: a much larger clone is one base away. The V and J genes are TRBV7-3 and TRBJ1-1, with D uncertain. The CDR3 extends over 13 amino acids. Germline assignment: CDR1 SGHTA and CDR2 FQGTGA. The CDR3 is CVSSLVRNTEAFF. CDR3 nucleotide sequence: TGTGTCAGCAGCCTAGTAAGGAACACTGAAGCTTTCTTT.

V is TRBV7-8 and J is TRBJ2-7; D ambiguous. Trimming removed 1 base from V and 1 base from J, with 5 bases in between. Germline assignment: CDR1 SGHVS and CDR2 FQNEAQ. CDR3 size: 13 residues. The CDR3 region is CASSLGLSYEQYF. CDR3 DNA: TGTGCCAGCAGCTTAGGACTTTCCTACGAGCAGTACTTC.

Of note for this clonotype: The germline gene is not matched at one end of the junction; a read error may be the cause. This sequence joins TRBV10-3 and TRBJ1-6, with D perhaps TRBD1 (5 bases). CDR1 is ENHRY, CDR2 SYGVKD, per germline. The CDR3 consists of 14 residues. The CDR3 spells CAISPGDGNSPLQF. DNA of the CDR3: TGTGCCATCAGTCCCGGGGACGGCAATTCACCCCTCCAATTT.

This clonotype occurred a few times. V usage is TRBV2 and J usage is TRBJ1-4, with TRBD1 as a possible D gene (5 bases). Germline V gives CDR1 SNHLY, CDR2 FYNNEI. V lost 8 bases, J lost 8 bases, and 18 bases lay in between. The CDR3 is 14 residues long. The CDR3 spells CASGRTPRAEKLFF. The CDR3 nucleotides read TGTGCCAGCGGCCGGACACCTCGGGCGGAAAAACTGTTTTTT.